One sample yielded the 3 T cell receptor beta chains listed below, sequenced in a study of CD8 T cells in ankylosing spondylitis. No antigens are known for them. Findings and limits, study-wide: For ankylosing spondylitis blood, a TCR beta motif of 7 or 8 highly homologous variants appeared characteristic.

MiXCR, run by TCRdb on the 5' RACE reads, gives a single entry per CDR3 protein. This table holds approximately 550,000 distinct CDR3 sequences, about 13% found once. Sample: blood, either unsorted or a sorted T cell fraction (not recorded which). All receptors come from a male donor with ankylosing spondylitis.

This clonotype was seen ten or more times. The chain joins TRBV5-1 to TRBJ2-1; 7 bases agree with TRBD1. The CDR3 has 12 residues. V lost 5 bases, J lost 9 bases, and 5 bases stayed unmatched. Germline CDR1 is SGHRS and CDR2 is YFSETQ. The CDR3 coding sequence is TGCGCCAGCAGGATCACAGGGGCTGAGCAGTTCTTC. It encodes CASRITGAEQFF. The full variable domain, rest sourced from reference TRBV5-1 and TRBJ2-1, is KAGVTQTPRYLIKTRGQQVTLSCSPISGHRSVSWYQQTPGQGLQFLFEYFSETQRNKGNFPGRFSGRQFSNSRSEMNVSTLELGDSALYLCASRITGAEQFFGPGTRLTVL.

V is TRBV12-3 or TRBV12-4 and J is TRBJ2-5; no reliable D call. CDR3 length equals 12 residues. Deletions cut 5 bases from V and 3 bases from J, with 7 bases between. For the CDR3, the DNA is TGTGCCAGCAGTGAAACGAAAGAGACCCAGTACTTC. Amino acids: CASSETKETQYF.

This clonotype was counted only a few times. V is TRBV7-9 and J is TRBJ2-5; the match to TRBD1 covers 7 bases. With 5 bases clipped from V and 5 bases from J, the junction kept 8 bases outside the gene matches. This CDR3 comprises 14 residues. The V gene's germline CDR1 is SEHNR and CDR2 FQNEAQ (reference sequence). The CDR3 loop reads CASSPTGDRETQYF. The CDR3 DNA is TGTGCCAGCAGCCCCACAGGGGACCGGGAGACCCAGTACTTC.